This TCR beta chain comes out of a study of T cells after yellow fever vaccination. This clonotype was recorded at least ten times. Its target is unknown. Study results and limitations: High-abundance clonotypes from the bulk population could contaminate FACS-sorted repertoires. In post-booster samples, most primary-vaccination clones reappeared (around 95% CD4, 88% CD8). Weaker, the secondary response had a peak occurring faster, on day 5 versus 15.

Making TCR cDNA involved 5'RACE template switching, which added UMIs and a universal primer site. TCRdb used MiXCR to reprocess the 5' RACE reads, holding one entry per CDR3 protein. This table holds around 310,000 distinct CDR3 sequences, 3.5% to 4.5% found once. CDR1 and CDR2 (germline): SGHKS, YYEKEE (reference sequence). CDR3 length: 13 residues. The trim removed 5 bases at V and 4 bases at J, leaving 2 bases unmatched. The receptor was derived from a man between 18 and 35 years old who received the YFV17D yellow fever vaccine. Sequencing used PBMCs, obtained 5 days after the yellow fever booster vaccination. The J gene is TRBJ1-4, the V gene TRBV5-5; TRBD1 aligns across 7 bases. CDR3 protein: CASRQGLNEKLFF. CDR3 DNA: TGTGCCAGCAGACAGGGGCTTAATGAAAAACTGTTTTTT. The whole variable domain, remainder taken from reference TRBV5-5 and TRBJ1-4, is DAGVTQSPTHLIKTRGQQVTLRCSPISGHKSVSWYQQVLGQGPQFIFQYYEKEERGRGNFPDRFSARQFPNYSSELNVNALLLGDSALYLCASRQGLNEKLFFGSGTQLSVL.